Listed here is a single TCR beta chain. The data were taken from a study of cytotoxic CD8 clonotypes in ibrutinib-treated CLL. Looking at the study overall: Samples yielded averages of hundreds of thousands of productive templates and about 100,000 productive rearrangements.

Data came from immunoSEQ multiplex PCR; TCRdb stores just in-frame clones and leaves some out. The repertoire holds 50,000 to 65,000 clones, with 45% to 65% as singletons. The V gene's germline CDR1 is GTSNPN and CDR2 SVGIG (reference sequence). CDR3 length: 11 amino acids. V was pared by 3 bases and J by 6 bases, with 9 bases between. Sequenced here: PBMCs, sampled after 12 months of ibrutinib treatment. The receptor was isolated from a human donor with chronic lymphocytic leukemia. This chain joins TRBV30 and TRBJ2-7, with TRBD1 as a possible D gene (6 bases). The CDR3 DNA sequence: TGTGCCTGGAGATACAGGGCCGAGCAGTACTTC. This gives the protein CAWRYRAEQYF.